The 10 T cell receptor beta chains listed next were all sequenced from one sample in a study of T-cell reconstitution after alpha-beta-depleted transplantation in children. The library targeted TCRbeta and was prepared with unique molecular identifiers. One entry per CDR3 protein, called by TCRdb with MiXCR from the PCR reads. There are 200,000 to 250,000 distinct CDR3 sequences in the sample; about 7% occur only once, and less than 7% lies in the top ten. Sequencing was performed on PBMCs, taken before TCRalphabeta/CD19-depleted stem cell transplant. The receptors stem from a boy aged 2-15 years with acute lymphoblastic leukemia, due to receive a stem cell transplant.

This clonotype has a count of ten or more. V is TRBV27 and J is TRBJ2-2; 11 bases fit TRBD2. This CDR3 has 20 amino acids. V shed 5 bases and J 2 bases; nucleotides not matched to a gene: 16. CDR1 is MNHEY, CDR2 SMNVEV, per germline (reference sequence). CDR3 nucleotides: TGTGCCAGCAGTACCGCCTTAGCGGGAGGGAGGGTAACAAACACCGGGGAGCTGTTTTTT. Protein: CASSTALAGGRVTNTGELFF.

Ten or more counts support this clonotype. The gene calls are TRBV20-1 and TRBJ1-5; D might be TRBD1 (5 bases). Trimming shortened V by 0 bases and J by 4 bases, and 16 bases separated the two germline ends. Germline V gene lookup returns CDR1 DFQATT and CDR2 SNEGSKA (reference sequence). CDR3 size: 16 residues. In nucleotides, the CDR3 is TGCAGTGCTAGAGATTTTAACGGGGGAGTGAATCAGCCCCAGCATTTT. Protein product: CSARDFNGGVNQPQHF.

This clonotype appeared many times. V usage is TRBV20-1 and J usage is TRBJ2-3, with TRBD2 identical over 8 bases. This CDR3 contains 14 residues. CDR1 is DFQATT, CDR2 SNEGSKA, per germline (reference sequence). V shed 6 bases and J 3 bases; nucleotides not matched to a gene: 8. This CDR3 reads CSAKITSGTDTQYF. As DNA, the CDR3 is TGCAGTGCCAAGATTACTAGCGGTACAGATACGCAGTATTTT.

This clonotype was recorded many times. J is TRBJ2-7 and V is TRBV5-1, with 9 bases lining up with TRBD1. V lost 4 bases and J lost 5; bases outside the gene matches: 7. The germline V gene has CDR1 SGHRS and CDR2 YFSETQ. The CDR3 runs 14 residues. The chain's CDR3 is CASSTTGGMNEQYF. DNA of the CDR3: TGCGCCAGCAGCACGACAGGGGGGATGAACGAGCAGTACTTC.

This clonotype was observed many times. The CDR3 is CSARVDGRNTIYF. As DNA, the CDR3 is TGCAGTGCTAGAGTGGACGGGAGAAACACCATATATTTT. This chain joins TRBV20-1 and TRBJ1-3; D ambiguous. V gave up 1 base and J gave up 5 bases, with 9 bases separating them. The CDR3 is made up of 13 amino acids. Germline-derived CDR1 and CDR2 are DFQATT and SNEGSKA (reference sequence).

At least ten counts were recorded for this clonotype. The chain carries TRBV20-1 and TRBJ2-2; a possible D gene is TRBD1 (5 bases). V dropped 0 bases and J dropped 3 bases, with 11 bases sitting between them. Germline CDR1 DFQATT, CDR2 SNEGSKA (reference sequence). The CDR3 loop spans 15 amino acids. CDR3: CSARERQTDTGELFF. CDR3 nucleotides: TGCAGTGCTAGAGAAAGACAGACCGACACCGGGGAGCTGTTTTTT.

This clonotype was picked up many times. The genes are TRBV4-3 and TRBJ2-7, with a weak D call TRBD1 (6 bases). The V end lost 3 bases, the J end lost 1 base, and 16 bases lay between the germline ends. The length of the CDR3 is 16 residues. The germline CDR1 and CDR2 sequences are LGHNA and YSLEER. The CDR3 region has the DNA TGCGCCAGCAGCCAGGGGTTGGGGGACACTTCCTACGAGCAGTACTTC. This codes for CASSQGLGDTSYEQYF.

This clonotype was counted a few times. The rearrangement uses TRBV2 and TRBJ2-5, with 13 nucleotides matching TRBD2. J gave up 1 base and V 5 bases, and 10 bases lay outside the gene matches. There are 18 residues in the CDR3. Germline lookup yields CDR1 SNHLY and CDR2 FYNNEI. CDR3 DNA: TGTGCCAGCAGTTCTACCGGGACTAGCGGGGTCTTCCAAGAGACCCAGTACTTC. Residues: CASSSTGTSGVFQETQYF.

The V and J genes are TRBV28 and TRBJ2-2; 9 bases agree with TRBD2. The CDR3 totals 18 residues. Germline V gene lookup returns CDR1 MDHEN and CDR2 SYDVKM. Losses at the gene ends were 1 base for V and 6 bases for J; bases not matched to a gene: 12. The CDR3: CASSLLVLREGRAGELFF. CDR3 bases: TGTGCCAGCAGTTTATTAGTATTGCGGGAGGGCCGCGCCGGGGAGCTGTTTTTT.

This clonotype was counted ten times or more. The genes are TRBV29-1 and TRBJ1-2; possibly TRBD1 for D (5 bases). Germline lookup yields CDR1 SQVTM and CDR2 ANQGSEA. CDR3 length equals 11 residues. Trimming cost V 8 bases and J 2 bases, with 9 bases left between them. DNA for the CDR3: TGCAGCCTAAGACAGAACTATGGCTACACCTTC. Translated, it gives CSLRQNYGYTF.